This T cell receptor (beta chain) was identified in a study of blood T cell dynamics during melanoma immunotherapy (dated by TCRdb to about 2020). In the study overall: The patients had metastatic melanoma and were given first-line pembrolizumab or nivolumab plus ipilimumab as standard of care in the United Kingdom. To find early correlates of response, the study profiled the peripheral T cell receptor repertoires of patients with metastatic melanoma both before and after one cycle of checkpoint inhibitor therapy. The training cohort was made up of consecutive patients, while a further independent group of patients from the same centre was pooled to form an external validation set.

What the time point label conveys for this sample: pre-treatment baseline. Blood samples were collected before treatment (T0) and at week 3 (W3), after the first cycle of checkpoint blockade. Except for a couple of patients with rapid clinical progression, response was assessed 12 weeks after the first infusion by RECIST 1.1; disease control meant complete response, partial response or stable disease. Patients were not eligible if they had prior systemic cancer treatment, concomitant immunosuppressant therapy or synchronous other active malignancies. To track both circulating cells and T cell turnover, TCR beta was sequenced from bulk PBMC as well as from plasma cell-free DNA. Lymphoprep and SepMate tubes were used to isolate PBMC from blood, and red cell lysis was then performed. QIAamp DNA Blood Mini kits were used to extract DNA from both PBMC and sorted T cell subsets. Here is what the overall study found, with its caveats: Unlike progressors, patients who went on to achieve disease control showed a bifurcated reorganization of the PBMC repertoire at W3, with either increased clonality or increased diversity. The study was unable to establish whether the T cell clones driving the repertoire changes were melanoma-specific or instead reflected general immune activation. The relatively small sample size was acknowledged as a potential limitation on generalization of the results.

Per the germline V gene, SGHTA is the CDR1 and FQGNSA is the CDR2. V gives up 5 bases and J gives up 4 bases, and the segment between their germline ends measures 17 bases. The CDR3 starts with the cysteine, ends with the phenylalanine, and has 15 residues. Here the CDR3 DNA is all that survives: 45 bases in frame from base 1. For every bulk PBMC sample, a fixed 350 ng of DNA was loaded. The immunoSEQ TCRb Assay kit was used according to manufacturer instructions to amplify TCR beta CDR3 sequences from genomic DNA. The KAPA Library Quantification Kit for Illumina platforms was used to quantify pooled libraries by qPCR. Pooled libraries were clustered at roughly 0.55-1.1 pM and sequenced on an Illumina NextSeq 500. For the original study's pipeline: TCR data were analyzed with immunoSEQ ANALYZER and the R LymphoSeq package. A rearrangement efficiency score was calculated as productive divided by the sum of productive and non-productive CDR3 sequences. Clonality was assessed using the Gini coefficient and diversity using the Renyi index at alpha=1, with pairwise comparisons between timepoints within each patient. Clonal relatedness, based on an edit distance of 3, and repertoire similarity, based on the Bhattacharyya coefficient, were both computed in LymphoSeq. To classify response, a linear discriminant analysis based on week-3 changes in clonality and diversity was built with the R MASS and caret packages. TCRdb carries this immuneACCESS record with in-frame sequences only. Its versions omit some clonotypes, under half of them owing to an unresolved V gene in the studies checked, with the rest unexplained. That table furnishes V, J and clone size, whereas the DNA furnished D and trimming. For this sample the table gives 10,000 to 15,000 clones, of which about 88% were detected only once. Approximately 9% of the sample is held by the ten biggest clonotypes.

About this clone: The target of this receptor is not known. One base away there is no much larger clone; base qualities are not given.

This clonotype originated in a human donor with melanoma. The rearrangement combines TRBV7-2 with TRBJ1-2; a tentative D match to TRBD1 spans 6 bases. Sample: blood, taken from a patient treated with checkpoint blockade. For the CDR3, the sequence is CASSPRQVRGYGYTF. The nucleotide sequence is TGTGCCAGCAGCCCGCGACAGGTCCGGGGCTATGGCTACACCTTC. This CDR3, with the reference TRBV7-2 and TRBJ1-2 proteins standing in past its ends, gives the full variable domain GAGVSQSPSNKVTEKGKDVELRCDPISGHTALYWYRQSLGQGLEFLIYFQGNSAPDKSGLPSDRFSAERTGGSVSTLTIQRTQQEDSAVYLCASSPRQVRGYGYTFGSGTRLTVV.